The 21 T cell receptor beta chains below come from one sample, sequenced in a study of CD8+ T cells in alopecia areata. cDNA reverse transcribed from extracted RNA served as the sequencing template. Data came from immunoSEQ multiplex PCR; TCRdb stores just in-frame clones and leaves some out. The sample contains approximately 200,000 clones, about 40% of which appear only once. As to treatment: oral pan-JAK inhibitor, 5-10 mg twice daily. The starting material was CD4+ T cells sorted from blood, obtained at roughly week 36, from a patient treated with tofacitinib. These receptor sequences come from a human donor with alopecia areata.

This clone was seen a single time. This chain joins TRBV6-5 and TRBJ2-1, with a weak D call TRBD2 (6 bases). The CDR3 contains 9 residues. The ends were cut back, 10 bases at V and 9 bases at J, with 7 bases in the middle. Per the germline V gene, CDR1 is MNHEY and CDR2 is SVGAGI. Here the CDR3 DNA reads TGTGCCACGGGGGTTGAGCAGTTCTTC. Encoded protein: CATGVEQFF.

V gene TRBV27 combines with J gene TRBJ2-3; 8 bases are shared with TRBD1. This CDR3 spans 16 amino acids. Trimming at V came to 5 bases and at J to 2 bases, leaving 9 bases not matched to a gene. Germline CDR1 and CDR2: MNHEY and SMNVEV (reference sequence). The CDR3 region has the DNA TGTGCCAGCAGTGGAAGACAGGGGCCCTACACAGATACGCAGTATTTT. Protein sequence: CASSGRQGPYTDTQYF.

In this sample, this clone turned up a few times. The rearrangement joins TRBV2 to TRBJ2-5; D gene uncertain. The CDR3 length is 12 residues. Germline-derived CDR1 and CDR2 are SNHLY and FYNNEI. Trimming left V 7 bases short and J 0 bases short, with 6 bases between. The CDR3 region has the DNA TGTGCCAGCATGGTGTACCAAGAGACCCAGTACTTC. Protein: CASMVYQETQYF. Full variable domain (rest looked up from reference TRBV2 and TRBJ2-5): EPEVTQTPSHQVTQMGQEVILRCVPISNHLYFYWYRQILGQKVEFLVSFYNNEISEKSEIFDDQFSVERPDGSNFTLKIRSTKLEDSAMYFCASMVYQETQYFGPGTRLLVL.

V is TRBV25-1 and J is TRBJ2-1; D is uncertain. CDR3 length equals 12 residues. Deletions cut 9 bases from V and 6 bases from J, with 12 bases between. Germline V CDR1 and CDR2: MGHDK, SYGVNS. CDR3 sequence: CASLGYLNEQFF. In DNA form, the CDR3 reads TGTGCCAGTTTAGGGTATCTCAATGAGCAGTTCTTC.

About this clone itself: The same CDR3 arises from other DNA sequences in this sample as well. CDR3: CAWSRGGSSYEQYF. The CDR3 nucleotides are TGTGCCTGGAGTAGAGGAGGGAGCTCCTACGAGCAGTACTTC. V gene TRBV30 combines with J gene TRBJ2-7; possibly TRBD2 for D (6 bases). The CDR3 totals 14 residues. Trimming stripped 2 bases from V and 0 bases from J, with 11 bases between. Germline V gives CDR1 GTSNPN, CDR2 SVGIG (reference sequence).

The rearrangement links TRBV4-3 to TRBJ2-7; D unclear. The V end was cut by 3 bases, the J end by 4 bases, with 10 bases between. The CDR3 totals 13 residues. Germline V gene data show CDR1 as LGHNA and CDR2 as YSLEER. CDR3 nucleotide sequence: TGCGCCAGCAGCCATCGGAAGGATTACGAGCAGTACTTC. As protein: CASSHRKDYEQYF.

The chain recombines TRBV5-6 with TRBJ1-1, with a possible D match to TRBD1 (5 bases). CDR1 SGHDT and CDR2 YYEEEE come from the germline V gene. The CDR3 runs to 14 residues. The V gene lost 1 base and the J gene lost 5 bases, with 12 bases spanning the gap. The CDR3 is CASSLNGGITEAFF. For the CDR3, the DNA is TGTGCCAGCAGCTTGAACGGGGGTATAACTGAAGCTTTCTTT. The full variable domain, rest sourced from reference TRBV5-6 and TRBJ1-1, is DAGVTQSPTHLIKTRGQQVTLRCSPKSGHDTVSWYQQALGQGPQFIFQYYEEEERQRGNFPDRFSGHQFPNYSSELNVNALLLGDSALYLCASSLNGGITEAFFGQGTRLTVV.

The chain recombines TRBV29-1 with TRBJ1-1, with TRBD1 as a possible D gene (5 bases). Germline CDR1 reads SQVTM; CDR2 reads ANQGSEA. The CDR3 totals 12 residues. V was cut by 5 bases and J by 2 bases, with 9 bases left in between. This CDR3 is CSVCDSNTEAFF. CDR3 nucleotide sequence: TGCAGCGTTTGCGACAGCAACACTGAAGCTTTCTTT.

The chain has TRBV6-1 and TRBJ1-5; D perhaps matches TRBD1 (5 bases). The V end was cut by 7 bases, the J end by 7 bases, with 11 bases between. Germline V gene lookup returns CDR1 MNHNS and CDR2 SASEGT. CDR3 size: 12 residues. DNA for the CDR3: TGTGCCAGCACCCTCTGGGGCCAGCCCCAGCATTTT. It specifies CASTLWGQPQHF.

The gene calls are TRBV6-1 and TRBJ1-5, with D unclear. The V gene's germline CDR1 is MNHNS and CDR2 SASEGT. The CDR3 is 12 amino acids. V was pared by 1 base and J by 11 bases, with 9 bases between. In DNA, the CDR3 is TGTGCCAGCAGTGAAGGGTCTCGGGCCCAGCATTTT. As protein: CASSEGSRAQHF.

This clone showed up many times. This sequence joins TRBV27 and TRBJ2-7; D remains unclear. Looked up from germline, CDR1 is MNHEY and CDR2 is SMNVEV (reference sequence). Trimming took off 2 bases at V and 9 bases at J, with 20 bases between the two ends. This CDR3 region has 15 residues. The CDR3 DNA reads as TGTGCCAGCAGTTTAACGCCACGGGTTAGTTATGGGCAGTACTTC. Its protein is CASSLTPRVSYGQYF.

The chain combines TRBV5-6 with TRBJ2-1, with 11 bases matching TRBD2. The CDR3 runs 16 residues. V lost 4 bases and J lost 3; bases outside the gene matches: 6. Germline CDR1 SGHDT, CDR2 YYEEEE. CDR3 in DNA: TGTGCCAGCAGCCCCGAGACTAGCGGGGTCTACAATGAGCAGTTCTTC. Translating gives CASSPETSGVYNEQFF.

This clone was found a few times. The gene calls are TRBV7-9 and TRBJ2-1; TRBD2 matches 10 bases. With V trimmed by 2 bases and J by 8 bases, 9 bases remained unmatched. In germline, CDR1 is SEHNR, CDR2 FQNEAQ (reference sequence). The CDR3 is made up of 16 amino acids. CDR3 coding DNA: TGTGCCAGCAGCTTAAGCCTAGCGGGAGTATCGGATGAGCAGTTCTTC. Its protein is CASSLSLAGVSDEQFF.

The CDR3 nucleotides are TGTGCCATCAGTGAGTCTCGTGGGCGCACAGATACGCAGTATTTT. Protein sequence: CAISESRGRTDTQYF. The chain has TRBV10-3 and TRBJ2-3; the D is unclear. CDR1 and CDR2 (germline): ENHRY, SYGVKD. The CDR3 runs to 15 residues. The ends were cut back, 0 bases at V and 1 base at J, with 8 bases in the middle.

This clone was counted only a few times. The chain employs TRBV5-1 and TRBJ2-7, with D possibly matching TRBD1 (6 bases). CDR1 SGHRS and CDR2 YFSETQ come from the germline V gene. The CDR3 sequence is 18 residues long. Trimming removed 4 bases from V and 2 bases from J, with 25 bases in between. Written as DNA, the CDR3 is TGCGCCAGCAGCCCTAATACCTCACAGGGTAAGGCCCCCTACGAGCAGTACTTC. Translating gives CASSPNTSQGKAPYEQYF. Supplemented by reference TRBV5-1 and TRBJ2-7, the full variable domain reads KAGVTQTPRYLIKTRGQQVTLSCSPISGHRSVSWYQQTPGQGLQFLFEYFSETQRNKGNFPGRFSGRQFSNSRSEMNVSTLELGDSALYLCASSPNTSQGKAPYEQYFGPGTRLTVT.

The V gene is TRBV2, the J gene TRBJ2-5, with 7 bases matching TRBD2. Trimming took 2 bases from V and 3 from J; bases not matched to a gene: 9. CDR3 size: 16 residues. Germline lookup yields CDR1 SNHLY and CDR2 FYNNEI. CDR3 sequence (DNA): TGTGCCAGCAGTGAAAGTCGCGGGAGTTGGGAAGAGACCCAGTACTTC. It yields the protein CASSESRGSWEETQYF.

The chain employs TRBV15 and TRBJ1-1; 7 nucleotides align to TRBD1. CDR1 and CDR2 (germline): LNHNV, YYDKDF (reference sequence). The CDR3 has 12 residues. With V trimmed by 5 bases and J by 7 bases, 4 bases remained unmatched. The CDR3 DNA reads TGTGCCACCAGCGGCCGGGACAGTGAAGCTTTCTTT. Its protein product is CATSGRDSEAFF. The whole variable domain, filled in from reference TRBV15 and TRBJ1-1, reads DAMVIQNPRYQVTQFGKPVTLSCSQTLNHNVMYWYQQKSSQAPKLLFHYYDKDFNNEADTPDNFQSRRPNTSFCFLDIRSPGLGDTAMYLCATSGRDSEAFFGQGTRLTVV.

This clone was seen only a few times. The chain joins TRBV5-1 to TRBJ2-5; 10 bases align to TRBD2. The CDR3 extends over 15 amino acids. V gave up 4 bases and J gave up 2 bases; unmatched junction bases: 5. Germline-derived CDR1 and CDR2 are SGHRS and YFSETQ. The CDR3 here is CASSRVAGGQETQYF. CDR3 bases: TGCGCCAGCAGCAGGGTAGCGGGAGGACAAGAGACCCAGTACTTC.

DNA of the CDR3: TGTGCCAGCAGGAGAAATGGCGGGAGACGTGCCTACGAGCAGTACTTC. Translating it yields CASRRNGGRRAYEQYF. The chain combines TRBV25-1 with TRBJ2-7, with 7 bases aligning to TRBD2. The CDR3 runs 16 residues. The germline gives CDR1 MGHDK, CDR2 SYGVNS. Trimming cost V 6 bases and J 2 bases; bases outside gene matches: 13.

The chain is built from TRBV7-2 and TRBJ2-7, with TRBD2 matching over 12 bases. Germline values: CDR1 SGHTA, CDR2 FQGNSA. V gave up 4 bases and J gave up 7 bases; unmatched junction bases: 8. The length of the CDR3 is 15 residues. This CDR3 is CASSSFTSGGQEQYF. Here the CDR3 DNA reads TGTGCCAGCAGCTCCTTTACTAGCGGGGGGCAGGAGCAGTACTTC.

The gene calls are TRBV9 and TRBJ1-1, with D perhaps matching TRBD1 (6 bases). V was shortened by 6 bases and J by 0 bases, with 15 bases between the two germline ends. The CDR3 has 15 residues. Germline V gives CDR1 SGDLS, CDR2 YYNGEE. CDR3 amino acids: CASTNTGHMNTEAFF. Written as DNA, the CDR3 is TGTGCCAGCACCAATACAGGGCACATGAACACTGAAGCTTTCTTT. The variable domain in full, with the rest retrieved from reference TRBV9 and TRBJ1-1, is DSGVTQTPKHLITATGQRVTLRCSPRSGDLSVYWYQQSLDQGLQFLIQYYNGEERAKGNILERFSAQQFPDLHSELNLSSLELGDSALYFCASTNTGHMNTEAFFGQGTRLTVV.